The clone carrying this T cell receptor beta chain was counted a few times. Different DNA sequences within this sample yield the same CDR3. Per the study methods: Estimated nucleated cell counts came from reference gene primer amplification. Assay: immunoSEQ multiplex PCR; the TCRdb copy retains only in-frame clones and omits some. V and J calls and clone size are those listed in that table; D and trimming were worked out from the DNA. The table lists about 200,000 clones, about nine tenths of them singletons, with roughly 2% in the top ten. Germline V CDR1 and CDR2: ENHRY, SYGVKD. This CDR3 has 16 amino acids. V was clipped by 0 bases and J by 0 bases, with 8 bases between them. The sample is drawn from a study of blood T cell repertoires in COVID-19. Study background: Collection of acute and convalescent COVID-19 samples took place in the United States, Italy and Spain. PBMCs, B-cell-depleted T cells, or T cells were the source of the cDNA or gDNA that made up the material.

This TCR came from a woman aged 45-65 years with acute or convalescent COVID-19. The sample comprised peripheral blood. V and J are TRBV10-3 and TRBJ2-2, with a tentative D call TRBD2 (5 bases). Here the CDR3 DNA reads TGTGCCATCAGTGAGTCGGCTAGCCCGAACACCGGGGAGCTGTTTTTT. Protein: CAISESASPNTGELFF.